This entry lists 32 T cell receptor beta chains sequenced from one sample in a study of CD8+ T cells in alopecia areata. Extraction and reverse transcription of RNA yielded cDNA as the sequencing template. The method was immunoSEQ multiplex PCR; TCRdb's version includes in-frame clones alone and lacks a portion of them. The table shows approximately 150,000 clones, with approximately 60% occurring only once. Material: CD8+ T cells sorted from blood. These receptors were collected from a human donor in good health.

The chain employs TRBV27 and TRBJ2-5; D possibly matches TRBD1 or TRBD2 (5 bases each). This CDR3 contains 14 residues. Trimming took 5 bases from V and 9 from J, leaving 19 bases between them. CDR1 and CDR2 (germline): MNHEY, SMNVEV (reference sequence). CDR3 residues: CASSPRDRPWAQYF. CDR3 DNA: TGTGCCAGCAGTCCCCGGGACCGACCCTGGGCCCAGTACTTC.

V gene TRBV4-1 combines with J gene TRBJ2-7; 10 bases are shared with TRBD1. The CDR3 has 15 amino acids. Germline trimming cut 3 bases from V and 1 base from J; bases unmatched to any gene: 3. Germline V gene lookup returns CDR1 MGHRA and CDR2 YSYEKL. CDR3 sequence (DNA): TGCGCCAGCAGCCAGGGACAGGGGAAATCCTACGAGCAGTACTTC. Protein: CASSQGQGKSYEQYF.

The chain uses TRBV15 and TRBJ2-5; no definite D call. The CDR3 has 13 amino acids. Germline V gene sequence: CDR1 LNHNV, CDR2 YYDKDF (reference sequence). V lost 2 bases and J 4 bases, leaving 8 bases between the germline ends. This CDR3 reads CATSRSLPETQYF. In DNA, the CDR3 is TGTGCCACCAGCAGATCCCTCCCAGAGACCCAGTACTTC.

This chain links TRBV29-1 with TRBJ2-2, with 7 bases matching TRBD2. The CDR3 has 15 amino acids. Per germline, CDR1 SQVTM and CDR2 ANQGSEA. J was trimmed by 6 bases and V by 2 bases; bases with no gene match: 9. The CDR3: CSVESPGREPGELFF. The DNA for the CDR3 is TGCAGCGTTGAATCTCCGGGGAGGGAACCCGGGGAGCTGTTTTTT.

This clone showed up just a few times. The rearrangement joins TRBV5-1 to TRBJ2-1; 8 positions agree with TRBD2. The CDR3 has 15 amino acids. V shed 0 bases and J 5 bases; nucleotides not matched to a gene: 4. Per germline, CDR1 SGHRS and CDR2 YFSETQ. CDR3 in DNA: TGCGCCAGCAGCTTGGTAAGCGGGGGACACAATGAGCAGTTCTTC. Its translation: CASSLVSGGHNEQFF.

This chain uses TRBV10-2 with TRBJ2-7; D ambiguous. V was pared by 5 bases and J by 5 bases, with 10 bases between. Germline assignment: CDR1 WSHSY and CDR2 SAAADI. The CDR3 has 12 amino acids. This CDR3 reads CASSPGFNEQYF. CDR3 nucleotides: TGCGCCAGCAGTCCGGGTTTCAACGAGCAGTACTTC.

This clone was seen only a few times. The chain joins TRBV13 to TRBJ2-7; 11 nucleotides align to TRBD1. CDR3 length equals 15 residues. V was clipped by 4 bases and J by 5 bases; unmatched bases: 7. Germline values: CDR1 PRHDT, CDR2 FYEKMQ (reference sequence). The CDR3 loop reads CASSSRTGGLHEQYF. For the CDR3, the DNA is TGTGCCAGCAGCTCGAGGACAGGGGGCCTCCACGAGCAGTACTTC.

The chain employs TRBV29-1 and TRBJ1-1; TRBD1 aligns across 7 bases. This CDR3 is 12 amino acids long. Unmatched junction bases numbered 3, after V lost 4 bases and J lost 4 bases. The V gene's germline CDR1 is SQVTM and CDR2 ANQGSEA. Here the CDR3 DNA reads TGCAGCGTTGTGGCAGGGGGCACTGAAGCTTTCTTT. Protein sequence: CSVVAGGTEAFF. Looking up the rest from reference TRBV29-1 and TRBJ1-1 gives the full variable domain: SAVISQKPSRDICQRGTSLTIQCQVDSQVTMMFWYRQQPGQSLTLIATANQGSEATYESGFVIDKFPISRPNLTFSTLTVSNMSPEDSSIYLCSVVAGGTEAFFGQGTRLTVV.

This chain connects TRBV2 to TRBJ2-3; 7 bases line up with TRBD2. The length of the CDR3 is 14 residues. Looked up from germline, CDR1 is SNHLY and CDR2 is FYNNEI. J was trimmed by 8 bases and V by 10 bases; bases with no gene match: 15. CDR3 residues: CATQKSSGAPTQYF. CDR3 coding DNA: TGTGCCACCCAAAAGTCTAGCGGAGCCCCTACGCAGTATTTT.

This chain connects TRBV29-1 to TRBJ2-1; 8 bases are a match to TRBD2. The length of the CDR3 is 14 residues. After removal of 0 bases from V and 10 bases from J, the junction contained 8 bases not matched to a gene. Germline V gives CDR1 SQVTM, CDR2 ANQGSEA. The CDR3 loop is CSVEDPGLVYEQFF. CDR3 in DNA: TGCAGCGTTGAAGACCCGGGACTAGTTTACGAGCAGTTCTTC.

The V gene is TRBV6-5, the J gene TRBJ2-5; the match to TRBD1 covers 9 bases. Germline CDR1 and CDR2: MNHEY and SVGAGI. The CDR3 runs 16 residues. After removal of 2 bases from V and 5 bases from J, the junction contained 9 bases not matched to a gene. CDR3 nucleotide sequence: TGTGCCAGCAGTTACGGACACAGGGGGCTCAAGGAGACCCAGTACTTC. It encodes CASSYGHRGLKETQYF.

The chain employs TRBV28 and TRBJ2-7; possibly TRBD1 for D (5 bases). Between the trimmed V and J ends, which lost 6 bases and 2 bases, there was a span of 14 bases. Germline CDR1 and CDR2: MDHEN and SYDVKM. CDR3 length equals 14 residues. The CDR3: CASRALGATYEQYF. CDR3 in DNA: TGTGCCAGCAGAGCCCTTGGGGCGACCTACGAGCAGTACTTC.

Only a few counts were recorded for this clone. DNA for the CDR3: TGTGCCAGCAATCCCAGGGGGGCGCTGGTCGATGGCTACACCTTC. Translation: CASNPRGALVDGYTF. The genes are TRBV5-6 and TRBJ1-2, with TRBD1 identical over 7 bases. CDR3 length: 15 residues. Looked up from germline, CDR1 is SGHDT and CDR2 is YYEEEE. Germline trimming cut 6 bases from V and 6 bases from J; bases unmatched to any gene: 14.

The V and J genes are TRBV7-8 and TRBJ2-7; D not resolved. Trimming left V 4 bases short and J 4 bases short, with 20 bases between. Per germline, CDR1 SGHVS and CDR2 FQNEAQ. The length of the CDR3 is 16 residues. CDR3 coding DNA: TGTGCCAGCAGCTCCACCGAAGCACGGTTGCTTTACGAGCAGTACTTC. Amino acids: CASSSTEARLLYEQYF.

This clone has a handful of counts. In DNA, the CDR3 is TGTGCCAGCAGTGAAGCATCAGACACCGGGGAGCTGTTTTTT. Protein sequence: CASSEASDTGELFF. The rearrangement joins TRBV6-1 to TRBJ2-2; D is unclear. Germline assignment: CDR1 MNHNS and CDR2 SASEGT. The V end lost 0 bases, the J end lost 3 bases, and 5 bases lay between the germline ends. The CDR3 covers 14 residues.

The chain combines TRBV7-9 with TRBJ2-2, with unresolved D. Trimming cost V 3 bases and J 0 bases, with 11 bases left between them. CDR1 SEHNR and CDR2 FQNEAQ come from the germline V gene (reference sequence). The CDR3 has 16 residues. The CDR3 is CASSLPSVANTGELFF. CDR3 nucleotides: TGTGCCAGCAGCTTGCCCTCAGTCGCGAACACCGGGGAGCTGTTTTTT.

By proportion, this clone is medium-sized. V usage is TRBV27 and J usage is TRBJ2-7; 12 bases are a match to TRBD1. The V segment lost 5 bases and the J segment 5 bases; nucleotides outside the gene matches: 7. The germline gives CDR1 MNHEY, CDR2 SMNVEV (reference sequence). This CDR3 is built from 15 residues. The CDR3 loop is CASSRDRGPGDEQYF. The DNA for the CDR3 is TGTGCCAGCAGTAGGGACAGGGGGCCGGGAGACGAGCAGTACTTC.

Comment on this clone: Other nucleotide sequences from this sample produce the same CDR3. The CDR3 DNA is TGTGCCAGCAGCTTGGCTGTGCTAGCGGGAGGATACGATGAGCAGTTCTTC. Translating gives CASSLAVLAGGYDEQFF. The chain combines TRBV5-4 with TRBJ2-1; 11 bases map to TRBD2. The V and J ends lost 0 bases and 8 bases, in that order; junction bases with no gene match: 10. This CDR3 comprises 17 residues. Germline lookup yields CDR1 SGHNT and CDR2 YYREEE (reference sequence).

This clone occurred a few times. V and J are TRBV7-9 and TRBJ2-7, with D possibly TRBD1 on 6 matching bases. Deletions cut 2 bases from V and 3 bases from J, with 11 bases between. Germline-derived CDR1 and CDR2 are SEHNR and FQNEAQ (reference sequence). This CDR3 is 14 amino acids long. The chain's CDR3 is CASSLPGEVYEQYF. The CDR3 region has the DNA TGTGCCAGCAGCTTACCAGGGGAAGTCTACGAGCAGTACTTC.

J is TRBJ1-1 and V is TRBV25-1, with D tentatively TRBD1 (5 bases). The CDR3 spans 15 residues. CDR1 and CDR2 from the germline V gene are MGHDK and SYGVNS. Trimming left V 5 bases short and J 5 bases short, with 18 bases between. CDR3 region: CASSLSGRGGTEAFF. In DNA, the CDR3 is TGTGCCAGCAGTTTATCTGGAAGGGGTGGGACTGAAGCTTTCTTT. Together with reference TRBV25-1 and TRBJ1-1, the CDR3 gives the full variable domain: EADIYQTPRYLVIGTGKKITLECSQTMGHDKMYWYQQDPGMELHLIHYSYGVNSTEKGDLSSESTVSRIRTEHFPLTLESARPSHTSQYLCASSLSGRGGTEAFFGQGTRLTVV.

V is TRBV5-1 and J is TRBJ2-5; 7 bases align to TRBD1. The germline CDR1 and CDR2 sequences are SGHRS and YFSETQ. The CDR3 totals 14 residues. V shed 3 bases, J shed 2 bases, and the junction held 4 bases outside the gene matches. CDR3 in amino acids: CASSWGTDQETQYF. The CDR3 nucleotides read TGCGCCAGCAGCTGGGGGACAGATCAAGAGACCCAGTACTTC.

V is TRBV6-5 and J is TRBJ2-5; 8 nucleotides agree with TRBD2. Germline V gene lookup returns CDR1 MNHEY and CDR2 SVGAGI. The junction had 8 bases not matched to a gene; V was cut back by 1 base and J by 4 bases. This CDR3 has 16 residues. The CDR3: CASSYFGRGGRETQYF. As DNA, the CDR3 is TGTGCCAGCAGTTACTTCGGTCGGGGGGGCAGAGAGACCCAGTACTTC.

V usage is TRBV29-1 and J usage is TRBJ1-2; D is uncertain. CDR3 size: 12 residues. V lost 2 bases and J lost 8, with 12 bases in between. Germline CDR1 SQVTM, CDR2 ANQGSEA. The CDR3 DNA follows: TGCAGCGTTGAATTGCGAGGCGGCGGCTACACCTTC. It is translated as CSVELRGGGYTF.

V is TRBV11-2 and J is TRBJ2-1, with TRBD2 identical over 9 bases. Germline lookup yields CDR1 SGHAT and CDR2 FQNNGV. The CDR3 length is 15 residues. With V trimmed by 5 bases and J by 1 base, 3 bases remained unmatched. Written as DNA, the CDR3 is TGTGCCAGCAGCGATAGCGGGAGATCCTACAATGAGCAGTTCTTC. This encodes CASSDSGRSYNEQFF.

The V call is TRBV29-1, the J call TRBJ1-2; D call uncertain. The ends were cut back, 3 bases at V and 0 bases at J, with 8 bases in the middle. Germline CDR1 and CDR2: SQVTM and ANQGSEA. The CDR3 is made up of 13 amino acids. CDR3: CSVDWGTNYGYTF. The CDR3 region has the DNA TGCAGCGTTGACTGGGGAACTAACTATGGCTACACCTTC.

The rearrangement joins TRBV20-1 to TRBJ2-3; the D is unclear. V was cut by 7 bases and J by 1 base, with 6 bases left in between. CDR3 size: 11 residues. Germline V gene data show CDR1 as DFQATT and CDR2 as SNEGSKA (reference sequence). The CDR3 DNA sequence: TGCAGTGGGACGGGCACAGATACGCAGTATTTT. Translating it yields CSGTGTDTQYF.

This clone was observed a few times. This rearrangement joins TRBV5-6 to TRBJ2-1, with 10 bases fitting TRBD2. The germline CDR1 and CDR2 sequences are SGHDT and YYEEEE. The CDR3 is made up of 15 amino acids. V was clipped by 5 bases and J by 6 bases; unmatched bases: 8. CDR3: CASSFGLAASNEQFF. The CDR3 DNA is TGTGCCAGCAGTTTTGGACTAGCGGCCTCCAATGAGCAGTTCTTC.

This chain links TRBV28 with TRBJ2-7; possible D gene TRBD1, 5 bases. Trimming took 5 bases from V and 0 from J, leaving 14 bases between them. Germline values: CDR1 MDHEN, CDR2 SYDVKM. There are 15 residues in the CDR3. The CDR3 DNA is TGTGCCAGCAGTACTGACAGATCCACCTCCTACGAGCAGTACTTC. Protein product: CASSTDRSTSYEQYF.

The gene calls are TRBV7-9 and TRBJ1-1; D gene unclear. The CDR3 has 14 residues. Germline V gives CDR1 SEHNR, CDR2 FQNEAQ (reference sequence). Between the trimmed V and J ends, which lost 5 bases and 6 bases, there was a span of 16 bases. CDR3 amino acids: CASSEGGIRAEAFF. CDR3 sequence (DNA): TGTGCCAGCAGCGAAGGAGGGATTCGAGCTGAAGCTTTCTTT.

The chain recombines TRBV7-9 with TRBJ2-7; the D call may be TRBD1 or TRBD2 (6 bases each). Germline values: CDR1 SEHNR, CDR2 FQNEAQ (reference sequence). The V end was cut by 11 bases, the J end by 5 bases, with 22 bases between. This CDR3 comprises 14 residues. CDR3 protein: CAGWDRGRVDEQYF. CDR3 sequence (DNA): TGTGCCGGTTGGGATCGGGGGCGCGTGGACGAGCAGTACTTC.

This clone was detected a few times. The V gene is TRBV29-1, the J gene TRBJ1-2, with D unclear. V was cut by 1 base and J by 5 bases, with 8 bases left in between. The CDR3 is 12 amino acids. Germline assignment: CDR1 SQVTM and CDR2 ANQGSEA. The CDR3 DNA reads TGCAGCGTTGAAGCGGCACAGTATGGCTACACCTTC. Encoded protein: CSVEAAQYGYTF.

With respect to this clone: Relative to the germline gene, one junction end is altered; a read error may explain this. Other DNA sequences in this sample translate to the same CDR3. The rearrangement links TRBV5-1 to TRBJ2-7; 11 positions match TRBD1. The CDR3 totals 14 residues. Germline CDR1 SGHRS, CDR2 YFSETQ. The CDR3 is CASSPGQGAYEQYF. The CDR3 nucleotides are TGTGCCAGCAGCCCGGGACAGGGGGCCTACGAGCAGTACTTC.